These 3 T cell receptor beta chains came from one sample sequenced in a study of blood T cell repertoires in COVID-19. Method: immunoSEQ multiplex PCR; TCRdb's copy keeps in-frame clones and lacks some. The data contain around 200,000 clones, approximately 89% of them singletons. The sample consisted of PBMCs or T cells enriched from blood (not recorded which). The receptors here all came from a woman aged 18-29 years who had recovered from COVID-19.

V usage is TRBV7-9 and J usage is TRBJ1-3; 10 bases align to TRBD1. After removal of 5 bases from V and 7 bases from J, the junction contained 8 bases not matched to a gene. CDR1 and CDR2 (germline): SEHNR, FQNEAQ (reference sequence). The CDR3 contains 15 residues. CDR3 sequence: CASSPRETGGNTIYF. The CDR3 DNA sequence: TGTGCCAGCAGCCCGAGAGAGACAGGGGGCAACACCATATATTTT.

The CDR3 loop reads CASGRGSEDTQYF. CDR3 bases: TGTGCCAGTGGCCGGGGATCGGAGGATACGCAGTATTTT. V is TRBV19 and J is TRBJ2-3; a weak D match, TRBD2 (5 bases). V was shortened by 8 bases and J by 6 bases, with 15 bases between the two germline ends. Germline V gene data show CDR1 as LNHDA and CDR2 as SQIVND (reference sequence). The CDR3 runs 13 residues.

J is TRBJ2-7 and V is TRBV28, with a weak D call TRBD2 (5 bases). This CDR3 has 15 amino acids. Trimming pared 6 bases from V and 0 bases from J, leaving 15 bases between. Looked up from germline, CDR1 is MDHEN and CDR2 is SYDVKM. The CDR3 region is CASRGSRRNSYEQYF. DNA of the CDR3: TGTGCCAGCAGGGGGTCGCGGAGGAACTCCTACGAGCAGTACTTC.